This TCR beta chain came from a study of regulatory T cells in long-lasting Graves disease (dated by TCRdb to about 2021). For the wider study: In the newly diagnosed Graves' disease group, patients had been taking antithyroid drugs for less than 3 months. The study took place in China and was registered as a clinical trial. Patients with persistent Graves' disease were compared with patients with newly diagnosed Graves' disease using TCR sequencing and RNA sequencing of peripheral blood. A total of about 33 samples underwent TCR sequencing: about 13 from persistent and around 20 from newly diagnosed Graves' disease patients. Beyond this particular receptor, the publication reports: Persistent patients shared more public clonotypes among themselves (2,741) than newly diagnosed patients did (approximately 970). As a limitation, the authors acknowledged that the small sample size may reduce accuracy. Preferential use of TRBV28, TRBJ1-2 and TRBJ2-5 was observed in persistent disease, whereas TRBV20-1 and TRBJ2-1 were favored in newly diagnosed disease. Because the primary lesion, thyroid tissue, could not be accessed, the study looked at peripheral blood alone. Sequencing and analysis were restricted to the TCR beta chain. Compared with newly diagnosed patients, persistent Graves' disease patients had lower TCR Shannon entropy and fewer highly expanded clones, which suggests clonal expansion.

There are many counts of this clonotype. Its target antigen remains unknown. No base quality values were provided; no much bigger clone lies one nucleotide off. The germline V gene supplies CDR1 SNHLY and CDR2 FYNNEI. The CDR3 measures 14 amino acids from cysteine to phenylalanine. Just the 42-base CDR3 DNA is kept, in frame starting at base 1. Relative to germline, V is 6 bases shorter and J is 5 bases shorter, with 14 bases between their ends. The receptor library was made with multiplex PCR. The data were produced on an Illumina HiSeq 4000. CDR3 regions were amplified by Arm-PCR with iRepertoire HTBI primers to construct TCR beta libraries. Before sequencing, the PCR products went through gel purification. Per the authors' processing: Gene usage analysis of CDR3 amino acid clonotypes used the roughly 60 TRBV and about 15 TRBJ segments found across samples. Filtered high-quality paired reads were merged into contigs using COPE and FqMerger. BLAST was used to align contigs to IMGT TRBV, TRBD and TRBJ reference genes, with CDR3 defined following IMGT. Any clonotype with a frequency above 0.1% was counted as a highly expanded clone. Shannon entropy served as the measure of repertoire diversity, while the Gini coefficient captured V-J evenness. Public clonotypes were defined as clonotypes shared by more than one individual. Using fastp at Q25 and MiXCR, TCRdb reprocessed the public reads and kept productive beta chains. Identical CDR3 protein sequences are pooled into one entry, listed with their most common genes and DNA. Clone size and V and J calls follow TCRdb, not the original study. The sample table contains 400,000 to 650,000 distinct CDR3 sequences; only one count was recorded for roughly 15% of them. 20% to 30% of the sample is in the top ten clones.

The time point label, as the study defines it: newly diagnosed GD, antithyroid drugs for less than 3 months. For both TCR sequencing and RNA sequencing, RNA was extracted from PBMCs using TRIzol. The diagnosis of Graves' disease was made according to American Thyroid Association guidelines. Patients were recruited from an endocrinology department in Xi'an, China. Each patient gave around 9 milliliters of peripheral blood, collected in an EDTA anticoagulant tube. Ficoll Paque Plus density gradient separation was used to isolate PBMCs, and no further T cell sorting was performed. An Agilent 2100 Bioanalyzer and agarose gel were used to assess RNA quality, and a NanoDrop 2000 was used to measure RNA concentration. These data also formed part of another study, on T cells in Graves' hyperthyroidism and ophthalmopathy. As the second paper documents: Stable Graves' hyperthyroidism was defined as the absence of progression to ophthalmopathy over 18 months of follow-up. Hyperthyroidism patients were newly diagnosed, with disease duration under 2 months, and aged 18 to 65 years. Any patient with an uncontrolled infection, another autoimmune disease, pregnancy or lactation was excluded. Diagnoses relied on clinical symptoms, serum thyroxine and TRAb, thyroid ultrasound and orbital computed tomography. A first-round RT-PCR of the TCR CDR3 used the HTBI primer set with the Qiagen OneStep RT-PCR kit. Most expanded thyroid clonotypes (frequency above 0.001) were also detected in blood, suggesting blood repertoires may reflect thyroid immune responses. A model built on a 13 V-J signature distinguished ophthalmopathy from stable hyperthyroidism, reaching over 85% sensitivity and 81.08% specificity in cross-validation and 80%/75% in testing. In validation, the model predicted progression to ophthalmopathy a median of roughly six months before onset, with 70% to 71% sensitivity and 72.22% specificity. A discovery cohort of about 95 patients, 43 with Graves' ophthalmopathy and 55 to 60 with stable Graves' hyperthyroidism, was used to find distinguishing TCR V-J signatures. Prospective prediction of ophthalmopathy was tested in an independent validation cohort of fewer than 20 hyperthyroidism patients and some 17 patients who later progressed to ophthalmopathy. The roughly 94 discovery patients were randomly split 7:3 into training and test sets. The study also compared thyroid tissue and blood T-cell repertoires from about six Graves' hyperthyroidism patients. Once sampling was done, hyperthyroidism patients were given methimazole at a starting dose of 30 mg daily, whereas ophthalmopathy patients were given high-dose intravenous methylprednisolone. The libraries were constructed in a second round of multiplex PCR and then size-selected and purified. Paired-end sequencing of the libraries was performed with 100 bp reads on an Illumina HiSeq2000. SOAPnuke was used to process the raw data, removing reads that contained adapters or uncalled bases, had a mean Phred below 15, or lacked an exact match to the constant primer or identifier. High-quality paired reads were merged using COPE v1.2.5, and each unique nucleotide sequence was defined as a clonotype. MiTCR v1.1 was used to align clonotypes to the IMGT TRBV, TRBD and TRBJ reference segments. The analysis was restricted to V-J combinations with a frequency above 0.0001, which together covered just over 99% of the repertoires. The TCS score was defined as the ratio of F50 (clonal expansion) to E x V (chaos), calculated using BLOSUM62-based TCRdist between CDR3 peptides within each V-J. Welch's t-statistics and random forest reduced around 520 V-J features to 13, which were used in a naive Bayes classifier (R e1071). No statistical method was used to fix the sample size in advance, and group allocation was not hidden from the investigators. According to the paper, TCR Vbeta CDR3 sequencing was carried out on 135 peripheral blood samples, which came from over 40 ophthalmopathy, around 74 hyperthyroidism and roughly 17 progressor patients.

Recombination linked TRBV2 to TRBJ2-1, with TRBD1 as a weak D call on 6 bases. This receptor was identified in a middle-aged woman with Graves disease. Donor details come from another sample of the same person, matched by shared clones. The input for sequencing was peripheral blood mononuclear cells (PBMCs), taken at new diagnosis, from a patient treated with antithyroid drugs. The nucleotide sequence is given as TGTGCCAGCAGATACCGGACAGACCACAATGAGCAGTTCTTC. Its translation reads: CASRYRTDHNEQFF.